This T cell receptor beta chain was found in a study of tumor-infiltrating lymphocytes in localized non-small cell lung cancer (dated by TCRdb to 2020 to 2023). At the level of the whole study: Patients whose samples were collected after neoadjuvant chemotherapy, as well as both smokers and never-smokers and several histologies, were included in the cohort. From each patient came resected tumor tissue plus uninvolved lung tissue from that same patient, and the uninvolved lung tissue was described as non-adjacent to the tumor. Flow cytometry, multiplex immunofluorescence, RNA-seq, exome sequencing and proteomics were applied to the same patients as TCR sequencing, which was one of several integrated assays. The overall ICON cohort was composed of about 150 surgical patients with localized non-small cell lung cancer whose tumors were resected. For 55 to 60 patients, immunoSEQ T-cell fraction was compared between paired tumor and uninvolved lung.

Enrollment in ICON was initiated in 2016, and the last patient was enrolled in 2018. A subcohort of 76 patients provided fresh tumor and matched uninvolved tissue for in-depth immune analyses, with TCR sequencing among those analyses. DNA isolated from bulk tissue, without cell sorting, was used for TCR sequencing. CDR1 SGHRS and CDR2 YFSETQ were looked up in the germline V gene. Trimming leaves V shorter by 2 bases and J shorter by 3 bases, with the junction holding 7 bases beyond the gene matches. The CDR3, from cysteine to phenylalanine, totals 15 residues. Here the CDR3 DNA is all that survives: 45 bases in frame from base 1. The immunoSEQ assay used for TCR sequencing gave the T-cell fraction in both tumor and uninvolved lung tissue. On the authors' methods: In the survival analysis, patients were divided into a high T-cell fraction group (upper tertile) and a low T-cell fraction group (lower two tertiles), and the two groups were compared using a log-rank test. A signed-rank test was used to test differences in T-cell fraction between paired tumor and uninvolved lung samples. In its TCRdb copy, this immuneACCESS table keeps in-frame sequences only and misses some clones. Where compared with another copy, unresolved V genes explain less than half of these, and the others have no known cause. V and J calls and clone size are given by that table; D and trimming were obtained from the DNA. In all, the sample holds under 3,000 clones, and less than 75% of those were seen once. Over 8.5% of the sample belongs to the ten largest clones.

Overall results and qualifications from the work: TCR-derived T-cell fraction did not differ between the flow cytometry-defined immunotypes IM1 (good prognosis) and IM2 (poor prognosis). Since assay coverage differed from patient to patient depending on how much tissue was available, TCR sequencing was done for only a subset of the cohort. Different pieces of the same tissue were used for different assays, so technical variation could not be separated from intratumor heterogeneity. Higher T cell infiltration in tumors than in uninvolved lung tissue was supported by TCRbeta sequencing, consistent with immunofluorescence CD3 counts.

About this clone itself: Its binding antigen is unknown. No per-base quality is available; no much larger clone lies one base away.

The sequence was obtained from a human donor with non-small cell lung cancer. The sequenced sample consisted of uninvolved lung tissue not adjacent to the tumor. The rearranged chain carries TRBV5-1 and TRBJ1-1; 7 bases in between match TRBD1. The DNA is as follows: TGCGCCAGCAGCTTCGTACAGGGGATGGACACTGAAGCTTTCTTT. This yields the protein CASSFVQGMDTEAFF.